The present T cell receptor beta chain was sequenced within a study of CD8+CD57+ T cells in acquired aplastic anemia. Germline trimming cut 4 bases from V and 5 bases from J; bases unmatched to any gene: 13. The CDR3 spans 18 residues. Genomic DNA, serving as template, underwent TCR beta VDJ and CDR3 profiling. TCRdb itself ran the reads through MiXCR, one entry per CDR3 protein. Among 150,000 to 200,000 distinct CDR3 sequences listed, 46% were seen once. This chain uses TRBV12-3 or TRBV12-4 with TRBJ2-3; 12 nucleotides align to TRBD1. The clonotype was recovered from a human donor in good health. Sequencing input: sorted CD4+, CD8+, or CD8+CD57+ T cells (not recorded which) from PBMCs. CDR3 bases: TGTGCCAGCAGTTCGCACGGTGGGACAGGGGGCTTTAGAGATACGCAGTATTTT. This encodes CASSSHGGTGGFRDTQYF.